Below, one T cell receptor (beta chain) is given with its context. Germline CDR1 and CDR2: SGHNT and YENEEA. The length of the CDR3 is 17 residues. With 5 bases clipped from V and 0 bases from J, the junction kept 6 bases outside the gene matches. This entry is derived from a study of Ad26.COV2.S vaccination and SARS-CoV-2 variants. This sample's treatment: some 20 received Ad26.COV2.S at low or high dose, single or two shots; 5 received placebo; per-sample allocation not given. Samples analyzed were those drawn on day 63 after the first vaccine or placebo injection. Data came from immunoSEQ multiplex PCR; TCRdb stores just in-frame clones and leaves some out. The data show more than 400,000 clones, about 90% seen once.

The chain is built from TRBV11-3 and TRBJ2-1, with 11 bases lining up with TRBD2. The TCR originated in a person between 18 and 65 years old who received the Ad26.COV2.S COVID-19 vaccine or a placebo. The specimen was peripheral blood, collected in a trial of Ad26.COV2.S vaccine versus placebo. CDR3 protein: CASSPRLAGGSYNEQFF. Here the CDR3 DNA reads TGTGCCAGCAGCCCAAGGCTAGCGGGGGGCTCCTACAATGAGCAGTTCTTC.